The 26 T cell receptor beta chains below all came from one sample that was sequenced in a study of cytomegalovirus exposure and HLA in healthy donors. PCR employed 60 Vbeta and 13 Jbeta primers. Generated by immunoSEQ multiplex PCR, the TCRdb table keeps only in-frame clones and is missing some. This table holds 150,000 to 200,000 clones, 65% to 80% found once. Material: PBMCs. The receptors originated from a woman in her thirties or forties in good health and CMV-seronegative.

The chain has TRBV5-1 and TRBJ2-3; the match to TRBD2 covers 11 bases. Germline-derived CDR1 and CDR2 are SGHRS and YFSETQ. V lost 4 bases, J lost 2 bases, and 6 bases stayed unmatched. There are 16 residues in the CDR3. Here the CDR3 reads CASSPPTSGNTDTQYF. CDR3 nucleotides: TGCGCCAGCAGCCCGCCGACTAGCGGGAACACAGATACGCAGTATTTT.

The table lists this clone with a few counts. The V and J genes are TRBV5-6 and TRBJ1-6; D gene ambiguous. The CDR3 is made up of 19 amino acids. Deletions cut 4 bases from V and 0 bases from J, with 20 bases between. Per the germline V gene, CDR1 is SGHDT and CDR2 is YYEEEE. CDR3 loop: CASSPRFSRLSSYNSPLHF. The CDR3 DNA sequence: TGTGCCAGCAGCCCCCGGTTCTCAAGACTGAGCTCCTATAATTCACCCCTCCACTTT.

This chain joins TRBV7-3 and TRBJ2-3, with TRBD1 matching 11 bases. V shed 3 bases, J shed 7 bases, and the junction held 6 bases outside the gene matches. Per the germline V gene, CDR1 is SGHTA and CDR2 is FQGTGA. The CDR3 length is 15 residues. The CDR3 coding sequence is TGTGCCAGCAGCTTCTCCGGGACAGGGGGAAATACGCAGTATTTT. This sequence encodes CASSFSGTGGNTQYF.

This clone was picked up one time. The rearrangement uses TRBV15 and TRBJ2-6; D call uncertain. Trimming took 1 base from V and 1 from J, leaving 5 bases between them. The CDR3 sequence is 15 residues long. Germline V gene sequence: CDR1 LNHNV, CDR2 YYDKDF (reference sequence). CDR3 DNA: TGTGCCACCAGCAGAGCCCTTTCTGGGGCCAACGTCCTGACTTTC. It encodes CATSRALSGANVLTF.

This clone has more than one count but fewer than ten. This sequence joins TRBV13 and TRBJ2-3, with TRBD2 matching 13 bases. Trimming at V came to 3 bases and at J to 9 bases, leaving 6 bases not matched to a gene. Per germline, CDR1 PRHDT and CDR2 FYEKMQ (reference sequence). There are 15 residues in the CDR3. The CDR3 DNA is TGTGCCAGCAGCTTGGGGACTAGCGGGACGGCCACGCAGTATTTT. The encoded protein is CASSLGTSGTATQYF.

The V gene is TRBV5-1, the J gene TRBJ1-1; TRBD1 agrees at 7 bases. The V gene's germline CDR1 is SGHRS and CDR2 YFSETQ. Trimming at V came to 3 bases and at J to 5 bases, leaving 10 bases not matched to a gene. The CDR3 contains 15 residues. Here the CDR3 reads CASSSTGEGGTEAFF. CDR3 in DNA: TGCGCCAGCAGCTCTACAGGGGAAGGCGGAACTGAAGCTTTCTTT.

The V and J genes are TRBV18 and TRBJ2-3, with TRBD2 matching over 14 bases. The CDR3 spans 17 residues. After removal of 3 bases from V and 5 bases from J, the junction contained 7 bases not matched to a gene. CDR1 is KGHSH and CDR2 is LQKENI in the germline V gene. The CDR3: CASSPKVGLAGGDTQYF. CDR3 bases: TGTGCCAGCTCACCGAAGGTCGGACTAGCGGGAGGAGATACGCAGTATTTT.

The chain carries TRBV5-1 and TRBJ2-3; weak D call: TRBD1 (5 bases). Germline V gene sequence: CDR1 SGHRS, CDR2 YFSETQ. The CDR3 spans 14 residues. Trimming removed 0 bases at V and 2 bases at J, with 7 bases between. The CDR3 spells CASSLGQNTDTQYF. As DNA, the CDR3 is TGCGCCAGCAGCTTGGGACAGAACACAGATACGCAGTATTTT. Supplemented by reference TRBV5-1 and TRBJ2-3, the full variable domain reads KAGVTQTPRYLIKTRGQQVTLSCSPISGHRSVSWYQQTPGQGLQFLFEYFSETQRNKGNFPGRFSGRQFSNSRSEMNVSTLELGDSALYLCASSLGQNTDTQYFGPGTRLTVL.

The CDR3 reads CASSVEGTANSPLHF. The CDR3 DNA sequence: TGTGCCAGCAGCGTAGAGGGGACAGCTAATTCACCCCTCCACTTT. V gene TRBV9 combines with J gene TRBJ1-6, with TRBD1 matching 7 bases. The CDR3 extends over 15 amino acids. V shed 0 bases and J 6 bases; nucleotides not matched to a gene: 3. Germline lookup yields CDR1 SGDLS and CDR2 YYNGEE.

The rearrangement links TRBV7-2 to TRBJ2-7, with TRBD2 matching 7 bases. Losses at the gene ends were 3 bases for V and 2 bases for J; bases not matched to a gene: 4. CDR1 is SGHTA, CDR2 FQGNSA, per germline. This CDR3 has 14 residues. CDR3 in DNA: TGTGCCAGCAGCTTCTCTAGCGGTACCTACGAGCAGTACGTC. Translated, it gives CASSFSSGTYEQYV.

The V gene is TRBV30, the J gene TRBJ1-3; a weak D match, TRBD1 (5 bases). The CDR3 totals 16 residues. CDR1 and CDR2 from the germline V gene are GTSNPN and SVGIG (reference sequence). Between the trimmed V and J ends, which lost 3 bases and 0 bases, there was a span of 15 bases. This CDR3 reads CAWSRGDRNSGNTIYF. CDR3 nucleotides: TGTGCCTGGAGCCGGGGGGACCGAAACTCTGGAAACACCATATATTTT.

As concerns this clone: This CDR3 is also generated by other DNA sequences in the sample. This chain uses TRBV5-1 with TRBJ2-5, with 11 bases matching TRBD2. V dropped 0 bases and J dropped 4; count of bases not matched to a gene: 5. The CDR3 covers 16 residues. Germline CDR1 is SGHRS and CDR2 is YFSETQ. DNA of the CDR3: TGCGCCAGCAGCTTGGATCTAGCGGGAGGAAGAGAGACCCAGTACTTC. It translates to CASSLDLAGGRETQYF.

The J gene is TRBJ2-3, the V gene TRBV5-1; D remains unclear. The CDR3 contains 11 residues. In germline, CDR1 is SGHRS, CDR2 YFSETQ. The ends were cut back, 4 bases at V and 3 bases at J, with 3 bases in the middle. The CDR3 region has the DNA TGCGCCAGCAGCGTAACAGATACGCAGTATTTT. Translated: CASSVTDTQYF.

The chain carries TRBV7-2 and TRBJ2-7; 13 positions match TRBD2. The CDR3 extends over 15 amino acids. J gave up 3 bases and V 5 bases, and 4 bases lay outside the gene matches. Germline V CDR1 and CDR2: SGHTA, FQGNSA. Here the CDR3 DNA reads TGTGCCAGCAGCGCCGGACTAGCGGGAGTCTACGAGCAGTACTTC. As protein: CASSAGLAGVYEQYF. The full variable domain, in which reference TRBV7-2 and TRBJ2-7 provide the parts outside the CDR3, is GAGVSQSPSNKVTEKGKDVELRCDPISGHTALYWYRQSLGQGLEFLIYFQGNSAPDKSGLPSDRFSAERTGGSVSTLTIQRTQQEDSAVYLCASSAGLAGVYEQYFGPGTRLTVT.

The V call is TRBV27, the J call TRBJ1-4, with TRBD1 identical over 12 bases. The J segment lost 8 bases and the V segment lost 1 base, leaving 17 bases of the junction unmatched. The CDR3 is 20 residues long. Germline CDR1 reads MNHEY; CDR2 reads SMNVEV (reference sequence). The CDR3 nucleotides read TGTGCCAGCAGTTTATATTTTGTGGGACAGGGGGCAGGGGCGGACGAAAAACTGTTTTTT. Amino acid sequence: CASSLYFVGQGAGADEKLFF. Drawing the rest from reference TRBV27 and TRBJ1-4, the complete variable domain is EAQVTQNPRYLITVTGKKLTVTCSQNMNHEYMSWYRQDPGLGLRQIYYSMNVEVTDKGDVPEGYKVSRKEKRNFPLILESPSPNQTSLYFCASSLYFVGQGAGADEKLFFGSGTQLSVL.

This chain joins TRBV7-9 and TRBJ1-4, with unresolved D. The CDR3 loop spans 12 amino acids. Germline CDR1 and CDR2: SEHNR and FQNEAQ (reference sequence). V lost 1 base, J lost 10 bases, and 7 bases lay in between. DNA for the CDR3: TGTGCCAGCAGCTTAGTGGCGGGAAAACTGTTTTTT. Protein sequence: CASSLVAGKLFF.

The chain combines TRBV9 with TRBJ2-1; 15 bases match TRBD2. Looked up from germline, CDR1 is SGDLS and CDR2 is YYNGEE. The length of the CDR3 is 20 residues. Trimming cost V 0 bases and J 2 bases; bases outside gene matches: 9. CDR3 DNA sequence: TGTGCCAGCAGCGTAGAGGGACTAGCGGGAGGCCTCGGGGCCTACAATGAGCAGTTCTTC. It yields the protein CASSVEGLAGGLGAYNEQFF.

The chain couples TRBV7-3 to TRBJ1-2; TRBD1 is a possible D gene (5 bases). CDR1 and CDR2 (germline): SGHTA, FQGTGA. This CDR3 spans 14 amino acids. The germline V and J ends were trimmed by 3 bases and 2 bases, with 10 bases remaining between them. CDR3 DNA: TGTGCCAGCAGCTTGGGTGGGGGGAACTATGGCTACACCTTC. It specifies CASSLGGGNYGYTF.

The chain couples TRBV7-2 to TRBJ2-2, with 11 bases aligning to TRBD2. CDR1 and CDR2 from the germline V gene are SGHTA and FQGNSA. The CDR3 consists of 15 residues. V was pared by 5 bases and J by 6 bases, with 5 bases of the junction left unmatched. The CDR3 region is CASSTTSGSAGELFF. The CDR3 DNA is TGTGCCAGCAGCACTACTAGCGGGAGCGCCGGGGAGCTGTTTTTT.

DNA for the CDR3: TGTGCCAGCAGCGCGAGTAGCGGGAGTTCGGATACGCAGTATTTT. The encoded protein is CASSASSGSSDTQYF. The gene calls are TRBV9 and TRBJ2-3, with 9 bases lining up with TRBD2. The CDR3 totals 15 residues. CDR1 is SGDLS, CDR2 YYNGEE, per germline. V shed 3 bases and J 6 bases; nucleotides not matched to a gene: 8.

This clone was observed a single time. This sequence joins TRBV6-1 and TRBJ1-5; D uncertain. Trimming cost V 7 bases and J 0 bases, with 10 bases left between them. CDR1 and CDR2 (germline): MNHNS, SASEGT. The CDR3 covers 14 residues. CDR3 DNA sequence: TGTGCCAGCATTATAACAGCTAGCAATCAGCCCCAGCATTTT. This encodes CASIITASNQPQHF.

The sample holds a few counts of this clone. V usage is TRBV18 and J usage is TRBJ1-1, with D possibly being TRBD1 (6 bases). The CDR3 is made up of 16 amino acids. Per germline, CDR1 KGHSH and CDR2 LQKENI. Trimming pared 4 bases from V and 1 base from J, leaving 16 bases between. CDR3 region: CASSRSEQGGNTEAFF. The DNA of the CDR3 is TGTGCCAGCTCACGATCAGAACAAGGGGGGAACACTGAAGCTTTCTTT.

With regard to this clone: Other DNA sequences from this sample encode an identical CDR3 as well. The rearrangement links TRBV30 to TRBJ2-3; TRBD2 matches at 10 bases. Germline CDR1 and CDR2: GTSNPN and SVGIG (reference sequence). CDR3 size: 16 residues. Trimming at V came to 2 bases and at J to 0 bases, leaving 5 bases not matched to a gene. Here the CDR3 reads CAWSRGLATSTDTQYF. The CDR3 DNA is TGTGCCTGGAGTAGGGGACTAGCGACTAGCACAGATACGCAGTATTTT.

This sequence joins TRBV30 and TRBJ1-5, with a possible D match to TRBD1 (5 bases). Trimming left V 0 bases short and J 2 bases short, with 20 bases between. The CDR3 length is 18 residues. CDR1 and CDR2 from the germline V gene are GTSNPN and SVGIG (reference sequence). For the CDR3, the DNA is TGTGCCTGGAGTGTACGATCGATCGCCAGGGCGGGCAATCAGCCCCAGCATTTT. Its translation is CAWSVRSIARAGNQPQHF. The variable domain in full, with the rest retrieved from reference TRBV30 and TRBJ1-5, is SQTIHQWPATLVQPVGSPLSLECTVEGTSNPNLYWYRQAAGRGLQLLFYSVGIGQISSEVPQNLSASRPQDRQFILSSKKLLLSDSGFYLCAWSVRSIARAGNQPQHFGDGTRLSIL.

The V call is TRBV14, the J call TRBJ1-1; D is uncertain. The V end was cut by 1 base, the J end by 1 base, with 16 bases between. The germline gives CDR1 SGHDN, CDR2 FVKESK. The CDR3 has 17 amino acids. DNA for the CDR3: TGTGCCAGCAGCCAAGTTCGGAGAGAGGTGAGGAACACTGAAGCTTTCTTT. Amino acid sequence: CASSQVRREVRNTEAFF.

This sequence joins TRBV7-6 and TRBJ2-3; no reliable D call. The V gene lost 4 bases and the J gene lost 1 base, with 9 bases spanning the gap. The germline V gene has CDR1 SGHVS and CDR2 FNYEAQ. The CDR3 is 14 residues long. In DNA, the CDR3 is TGTGCCAGCAGCTCACTCCTCGGCACAGATACGCAGTATTTT. Protein: CASSSLLGTDTQYF.